Each of the 18 T cell receptor beta chains below was sequenced from the same sample in a study of metastatic and nonmetastatic thyroid tumors. All patients were treatment-naive before thyroid surgery. TCRdb re-clonotyped the PCR reads through MiXCR. The sample lists approximately 12,000 clones; roughly 31% were seen once. Sequenced input: tumor tissue. The source is a male donor with papillary thyroid cancer or a benign thyroid nodule (not recorded which). Some clones in this sample may be carry-over from other donors' samples.

This clone has a handful of counts. The chain uses TRBV19 and TRBJ2-6, with D possibly matching TRBD1 (5 bases). The CDR3 is 15 residues long. The V gene's germline CDR1 is LNHDA and CDR2 SQIVND (reference sequence). V gave up 5 bases and J gave up 1 base, with 9 bases separating them. CDR3 residues: CASSPQGSGANVLTF. The DNA of the CDR3 is TGTGCCAGTAGTCCCCAGGGTTCTGGGGCCAACGTCCTGACTTTC. The whole variable domain, filled in from reference TRBV19 and TRBJ2-6, reads DGGITQSPKYLFRKEGQNVTLSCEQNLNHDAMYWYRQDPGQGLRLIYYSQIVNDFQKGDIAEGYSVSREKKESFPLTVTSAQKNPTAFYLCASSPQGSGANVLTFGAGSRLTVL.

This chain joins TRBV6-6 and TRBJ2-6; perhaps TRBD1 as D (5 bases). CDR1 is MNHNY, CDR2 SVGAGI, per germline (reference sequence). This CDR3 contains 15 residues. V gave up 7 bases and J gave up 3 bases, with 13 bases separating them. The CDR3 DNA is TGTGCCAGCAAGTTCTCGACAGATGGGGCCAACGTCCTGACTTTC. Its protein is CASKFSTDGANVLTF.

With regard to this clone: The junction departs from germline at one end; a sequencing error may be responsible. J is TRBJ2-3 and V is TRBV5-1; 10 nucleotides agree with TRBD1. Germline V CDR1 and CDR2: SGHRS, YFSETQ. The CDR3 length is 14 residues. The CDR3 DNA reads TGCGCCAGCAGCTCGGGACAGGGGTTGGCTACGCAGGATTTT. As protein: CASSSGQGLATQDF.

About this clone: The junction departs from the called germline gene at one end, perhaps through a read error. The genes are TRBV27 and TRBJ1-5, with D maybe TRBD1 (6 bases). CDR3 length: 14 residues. In germline, CDR1 is MNHEY, CDR2 SMNVEV (reference sequence). In DNA form, the CDR3 reads TGTGCCAGCAAGACCCAGGGGATCTATCAGCCCCAGAATTTT. Translation: CASKTQGIYQPQNF.

This rearrangement joins TRBV6-2 or TRBV6-3 to TRBJ2-5; 12 bases match TRBD2. The J segment lost 2 bases and the V segment lost 6 bases, leaving 13 bases of the junction unmatched. The V gene's germline CDR1 is MNHEY and CDR2 SVGEGT. The CDR3 has 18 amino acids. DNA for the CDR3: TGTGCCAGCAGCCCAAGTAGACTAGCGGGGGACATACAAGAGACCCAGTACTTC. Residues: CASSPSRLAGDIQETQYF.

This clone is judged medium-sized. This chain connects TRBV12-3 or TRBV12-4 to TRBJ2-3, with TRBD1 identical over 7 bases. The CDR3 totals 12 residues. Trimming at V came to 6 bases and at J to 7 bases, leaving 4 bases not matched to a gene. The CDR3 coding sequence is TGTGCCAGCAGGACAGGGAAAAATACGCAGTATTTT. It yields the protein CASRTGKNTQYF.

Remarks on this clone: A read error may produce the germline difference seen at one junction end. This chain links TRBV7-3 with TRBJ2-6, with 7 bases aligning to TRBD2. This CDR3 spans 18 amino acids. CDR1 and CDR2 (germline): SGHTA, FQGTGA. CDR3 residues: CASSSSPSGASGANVLTF. CDR3 nucleotide sequence: TGTGCCAGCAGCTCCTCCCCAAGCGGGGCGTCTGGGGCCAACGTCCTTACTTTC.

J is TRBJ2-1 and V is TRBV19, with no clear D. V lost 3 bases, J lost 5 bases, and 5 bases lay in between. The germline V gene encodes CDR1 LNHDA and CDR2 SQIVND (reference sequence). The CDR3 is 12 amino acids. The CDR3 spells CASSIGNNEQFF. The CDR3 bases are TGTGCCAGTAGTATTGGTAACAATGAGCAGTTCTTC.

This clone was picked up many times. This chain links TRBV6-2 or TRBV6-3 with TRBJ2-5, with D perhaps TRBD2 (5 bases). V shed 2 bases and J shed 4 bases, with 5 bases lying between them. CDR3 length: 12 amino acids. Germline CDR1 reads MNHEY; CDR2 reads SVGEGT. CDR3 nucleotides: TGTGCCAGCAGTTACGGGAGAGAGACCCAGTACTTC. Translating gives CASSYGRETQYF.

The chain carries TRBV10-3 and TRBJ2-3; 11 bases are shared with TRBD2. Germline CDR1 is ENHRY and CDR2 is SYGVKD. The trim removed 10 bases at V and 0 bases at J, leaving 6 bases unmatched. This CDR3 region has 15 residues. CDR3 sequence (DNA): TGTGCCAGCCGCGGACTAGCGGGTAGCACAGATACGCAGTATTTT. Encoded protein: CASRGLAGSTDTQYF.

This clone was recorded at least ten times. Here the CDR3 DNA reads TGTGCCAGCAGCTTACGGGCCCGGACAGGGGAGGCCACTGAAGCTTTCTTT. Its translation: CASSLRARTGEATEAFF. The V and J genes are TRBV11-1 and TRBJ1-1; 9 bases match TRBD1. The germline V gene has CDR1 SGHAT and CDR2 FQDESV (reference sequence). The CDR3 sequence is 17 residues long. V lost 2 bases and J lost 4; bases outside the gene matches: 11.

The rearrangement links TRBV20-1 to TRBJ1-5, with 8 bases identical to TRBD1. This CDR3 has 16 amino acids. The V segment lost 1 base and the J segment 0 bases; nucleotides outside the gene matches: 5. Germline V gives CDR1 DFQATT, CDR2 SNEGSKA (reference sequence). This CDR3 is CSARVTTGASNQPQHF. The CDR3 DNA is TGCAGTGCTAGAGTAACGACAGGGGCTAGCAATCAGCCCCAGCATTTT.

This sequence joins TRBV18 and TRBJ1-2, with 9 positions matching TRBD1. Per germline, CDR1 KGHSH and CDR2 LQKENI. The length of the CDR3 is 13 residues. J gave up 4 bases and V 4 bases, and 1 base lay outside the gene matches. The CDR3 protein is CASSRTGVYGYTF. Here the CDR3 DNA reads TGTGCCAGCTCACGGACAGGGGTCTATGGCTACACCTTC.

This clone is judged medium-sized. Other DNA sequences in this specimen translate into the identical CDR3. V usage is TRBV9 and J usage is TRBJ2-3; maybe TRBD2 (5 bases). V was shortened by 0 bases and J by 3 bases, with 17 bases between the two germline ends. The CDR3 loop spans 17 amino acids. Germline values: CDR1 SGDLS, CDR2 YYNGEE. In DNA, the CDR3 is TGTGCCAGCAGCGTAGCCCCCCCGGGGTTAGGAACAGATACGCAGTATTTT. This translates into CASSVAPPGLGTDTQYF.

About this clone: An end of the junction differs from the germline gene, which may be a read error. The rearrangement joins TRBV6-4 to TRBJ2-3; possible D gene TRBD2, 7 bases. CDR1 and CDR2 (germline): MRHNA, SNTAGT. CDR3 length: 14 residues. Written as DNA, the CDR3 is TGTACCAGCAGTGAGGGGGGGCCGACAGATACGCAGTATTTT. It specifies CTSSEGGPTDTQYF.

The chain has TRBV20-1 and TRBJ2-7; TRBD2 matches at 11 bases. The J segment lost 1 base and the V segment lost 3 bases, leaving 5 bases of the junction unmatched. Germline V lookup: CDR1 DFQATT, CDR2 SNEGSKA (reference sequence). CDR3 size: 15 residues. CDR3 sequence reads: CSARGTSGFSYEQYF. CDR3 sequence (DNA): TGCAGTGCTAGGGGGACTAGCGGCTTTTCCTACGAGCAGTACTTC.

Points on this clone: Its ends do not fully match the called genes, so a read error is possible. The V call is TRBV5-5, the J call TRBJ2-3, with D unclear. The CDR3 contains 14 residues. From germline, CDR1 is SGHKS and CDR2 YYEKEE (reference sequence). The CDR3 protein is CASSSLGTTDTHYF. CDR3 DNA sequence: TGTGCCAGCAGCTCCCTTGGAACCACAGATACGCATTATTTT.

The chain uses TRBV12-3 or TRBV12-4 and TRBJ2-5, with D maybe TRBD2 (5 bases). With 6 bases removed from V and 1 base from J, the gap between germline ends came to 12 bases. The CDR3 contains 14 residues. DNA of the CDR3: TGTGCCAGCAGCGTGCCTAGCTCCCAAGAGACCCAGTACTTC. It translates to CASSVPSSQETQYF.